These 12 T cell receptor beta chains share one sample of origin, sequenced in a study of TIL therapy for anti-PD-1-resistant metastatic lung cancer. The immunoSEQ assay was v3. Assay: immunoSEQ multiplex PCR; the TCRdb copy retains only in-frame clones and omits some. The sample includes about 47,000 clones, about 86% of them seen just once. The time point was: pre-treatment sample, taken before nivolumab and TIL therapy. The starting material was blood, obtained at baseline. The receptor set was obtained from a person aged 25 to 79 with non-small cell lung cancer.

The V call is TRBV6-5, the J call TRBJ2-1; 11 bases are a match to TRBD2. Germline assignment: CDR1 MNHEY and CDR2 SVGAGI. V lost 5 bases, J lost 10 bases, and 10 bases stayed unmatched. The CDR3 consists of 15 residues. The CDR3 reads CASSIDSGGGGEQFF. The DNA of the CDR3 is TGTGCCAGCAGTATCGATAGCGGGGGGGGCGGAGAGCAGTTCTTC.

The rearrangement joins TRBV12-5 to TRBJ1-1; TRBD1 matches 8 bases. This CDR3 spans 16 amino acids. The V segment lost 5 bases and the J segment 0 bases; nucleotides outside the gene matches: 8. The germline gives CDR1 LGHNT, CDR2 FRNRAP. CDR3 sequence reads: CASGLRQGSLNTEAFF. The CDR3 region has the DNA TGTGCTAGTGGTCTCCGACAGGGGTCCCTGAACACTGAAGCTTTCTTT.

V usage is TRBV6-1 and J usage is TRBJ2-7, with a possible D match to TRBD2 (6 bases). The germline V gene has CDR1 MNHNS and CDR2 SASEGT. The CDR3 loop spans 14 amino acids. V lost 2 bases, J lost 2 bases, and 10 bases lay in between. CDR3 region: CASSEIPGAYEQYF. The CDR3 nucleotides are TGTGCCAGCAGTGAAATTCCGGGAGCCTACGAGCAGTACTTC.

V is TRBV6-5 and J is TRBJ2-7; 9 bases fit TRBD1. The length of the CDR3 is 14 residues. CDR1 and CDR2 (germline): MNHEY, SVGAGI. J lost 3 bases, V lost 6 bases, and 6 bases had no gene match. CDR3 coding DNA: TGTGCCAGCAGCTCCGGGACAGGGCTCTACGAGCAGTACTTC. This gives the protein CASSSGTGLYEQYF.

This rearrangement joins TRBV6-2 or TRBV6-3 to TRBJ2-7; 7 nucleotides match TRBD2. After removal of 4 bases from V and 3 bases from J, the junction contained 3 bases not matched to a gene. Germline V lookup: CDR1 MNHEY, CDR2 SVGEGT. The CDR3 totals 13 residues. The CDR3, as DNA: TGTGCCAGCAGTTTCGGGACTAACTACGAGCAGTACTTC. It translates to CASSFGTNYEQYF.

The V call is TRBV7-9, the J call TRBJ2-1, with TRBD1 identical over 8 bases. Germline V gene data show CDR1 as SEHNR and CDR2 as FQNEAQ (reference sequence). The CDR3 consists of 12 residues. V was pared by 5 bases and J by 9 bases, with 3 bases of the junction left unmatched. The CDR3 reads CASSMGQAEQFF. The CDR3 DNA is TGTGCCAGCAGCATGGGACAGGCTGAGCAGTTCTTC.

V gene TRBV19 combines with J gene TRBJ2-1, with 7 bases lining up with TRBD2. Trimming cost V 3 bases and J 8 bases; bases outside gene matches: 7. This CDR3 is built from 14 residues. Germline CDR1 reads LNHDA; CDR2 reads SQIVND (reference sequence). The CDR3 is CASSMGGSSDEQFF. The CDR3 region has the DNA TGTGCCAGTAGTATGGGCGGGAGCTCCGATGAGCAGTTCTTC.

J is TRBJ2-1 and V is TRBV30, with 11 positions matching TRBD1. J lost 7 bases, V lost 4 bases, and 6 bases had no gene match. Per the germline V gene, CDR1 is GTSNPN and CDR2 is SVGIG (reference sequence). The CDR3 runs to 14 residues. The CDR3 DNA is TGTGCCTGGAAATGGACAGGGGGCGAAAATGAGCAGTTCTTC. It translates to CAWKWTGGENEQFF.

This sequence joins TRBV13 and TRBJ1-6, with 8 bases identical to TRBD1. Germline loops: CDR1 PRHDT, CDR2 FYEKMQ (reference sequence). The CDR3 is made up of 14 amino acids. V gave up 0 bases and J gave up 9 bases; unmatched junction bases: 1. This chain's CDR3 is CASSLGTGVSPLHF. CDR3 nucleotide sequence: TGTGCCAGCAGCTTAGGGACAGGGGTTTCACCCCTCCACTTT.

The rearrangement uses TRBV7-9 and TRBJ2-1; possibly TRBD1 for D (6 bases). Trimming cost V 5 bases and J 8 bases, with 16 bases left between them. This CDR3 is 14 amino acids long. Germline CDR1 reads SEHNR; CDR2 reads FQNEAQ (reference sequence). The CDR3 DNA sequence: TGTGCCAGCAGCCGTGGCGTGGGGGCTGATGAGCAGTTCTTC. It specifies CASSRGVGADEQFF.

This chain uses TRBV24-1 with TRBJ2-4; possibly TRBD1 for D (6 bases). V lost 4 bases to trimming and J lost 6 bases, with 12 bases between them. This CDR3 comprises 14 residues. The germline CDR1 and CDR2 sequences are KGHDR and SFDVKD. DNA of the CDR3: TGTGCCACCAGTGAGGGGATAGGGGGAAACATTCAGTACTTC. Its protein product is CATSEGIGGNIQYF.

The gene calls are TRBV5-1 and TRBJ2-7, with D tentatively TRBD1 or TRBD2 (5 bases each). CDR3 length: 14 amino acids. CDR1 and CDR2 (germline): SGHRS, YFSETQ. V shed 0 bases and J shed 4 bases, with 11 bases lying between them. The CDR3 DNA reads as TGCGCCAGCAGCTTGGTTGGGGGATGGTACGAGCAGTACTTC. Amino acids: CASSLVGGWYEQYF.